These 28 T cell receptor beta chains were sequenced from one sample in a study of T cells after yellow fever vaccination. TCRdb re-called the 5' RACE reads with MiXCR, one entry per CDR3 protein. The sample gives some 150,000 distinct CDR3 sequences, about 6.9% of which show up once; approximately 0.67% is in the top ten. The starting material was CD4+ T cells sorted from PBMCs, obtained 10 days after the yellow fever booster vaccination. These receptors were obtained from a man aged 25 to 45 who received the YFV17D yellow fever vaccine.

This clonotype was recorded a few times. The chain employs TRBV20-1 and TRBJ2-3; 14 bases are shared with TRBD2. The trim removed 6 bases at V and 1 base at J, leaving 9 bases unmatched. The CDR3 contains 17 residues. Germline V CDR1 and CDR2: DFQATT, SNEGSKA (reference sequence). The CDR3 DNA reads as TGCAGTGCGGCCGGGACTAGCGGGAGAGAGGGCACAGATACGCAGTATTTT. This gives the protein CSAAGTSGREGTDTQYF.

At least ten counts were recorded for this clonotype. V gene TRBV3-1 combines with J gene TRBJ1-4; 10 bases align to TRBD1. CDR3 length: 14 residues. The junction had 6 bases not matched to a gene; V was cut back by 4 bases and J by 10 bases. CDR1 is LGHDT and CDR2 is YNNKEL in the germline V gene (reference sequence). The DNA for the CDR3 is TGTGCCAGCAGCCTTGGACAGGGGGAGACAAAACTGTTTTTT. Amino acid sequence: CASSLGQGETKLFF.

Concerning this clonotype: A much larger clone lies a single base off, so this may be a read error. V and J are TRBV29-1 and TRBJ2-5; a possible D gene is TRBD2 (7 bases). Germline CDR1 SQVTM, CDR2 ANQGSEA. The CDR3 runs to 12 residues. The CDR3 spells CSGGGGEETQNF. The CDR3 DNA follows: TGCAGCGGGGGGGGCGGAGAAGAGACCCAGAACTTC.

The chain employs TRBV24-1 and TRBJ2-1, with TRBD2 identical over 9 bases. The V gene end was trimmed by 3 bases and the J gene end by 4 bases; junction bases not matched to a gene: 9. Germline assignment: CDR1 KGHDR and CDR2 SFDVKD. The CDR3 consists of 17 residues. The CDR3 is CATSDPAGGPSYNEQFF. CDR3 bases: TGTGCCACCAGTGATCCGGCGGGAGGGCCCTCGTACAATGAGCAGTTCTTC.

The table lists this clonotype with many counts. This sequence joins TRBV5-5 and TRBJ2-7, with D perhaps matching TRBD1 (7 bases). CDR1 SGHKS and CDR2 YYEKEE come from the germline V gene (reference sequence). The CDR3 covers 18 residues. V dropped 0 bases and J dropped 2 bases, with 21 bases sitting between them. The CDR3 DNA sequence: TGTGCCAGCAGCTTGGACAGGGGTCCCAGCGGGCAAACCTACGAGCAGTACTTC. Translation gives CASSLDRGPSGQTYEQYF.

In its sample, this clonotype was seen many times. The V and J genes are TRBV20-1 and TRBJ2-1; TRBD2 matches 12 bases. The V gene end was trimmed by 3 bases and the J gene end by 5 bases; junction bases not matched to a gene: 8. Germline CDR1 reads DFQATT; CDR2 reads SNEGSKA (reference sequence). The CDR3 spans 16 residues. CDR3 sequence (DNA): TGCAGTGCTAGGCTGACTAGCGGGAGTCAAAACAATGAGCAGTTCTTC. It is translated as CSARLTSGSQNNEQFF.

This clonotype showed up just a few times. This chain joins TRBV15 and TRBJ1-6; tentatively, D is TRBD1 (5 bases). The CDR3 totals 15 residues. The V end lost 3 bases, the J end lost 7 bases, and 13 bases lay between the germline ends. Germline V gives CDR1 LNHNV, CDR2 YYDKDF (reference sequence). The CDR3: CATSSLGTENSPLHF. The CDR3 DNA reads TGTGCCACCAGCAGTCTCGGGACGGAAAATTCACCCCTCCACTTT.

Turning to this clonotype: The germline gene is not matched at one end of the junction; a read error may be the cause. The chain is built from TRBV20-1 and TRBJ2-2; 9 bases align to TRBD2. Germline assignment: CDR1 DFQATT and CDR2 SNEGSKA (reference sequence). The CDR3 totals 17 residues. The CDR3, as DNA: TGCTGTGCTAACCCAAGTGGGGGGACTAGCACCACCGGGGAGCTGTTTTTT. Protein: CCANPSGGTSTTGELFF.

This clonotype appeared many times. The chain carries TRBV5-1 and TRBJ2-1; the D gene is possibly TRBD2 (6 bases). The ends were cut back, 3 bases at V and 6 bases at J, with 13 bases in the middle. Per germline, CDR1 SGHRS and CDR2 YFSETQ. This CDR3 has 14 residues. CDR3: CASSSGVLGNEQFF. For the CDR3, the DNA is TGCGCCAGCAGCTCGGGGGTTTTGGGCAATGAGCAGTTCTTC.

The chain carries TRBV12-3 or TRBV12-4 and TRBJ1-1, with 8 positions matching TRBD1. CDR3 length: 16 residues. J gave up 1 base and V 4 bases, and 8 bases lay outside the gene matches. The CDR3 DNA reads TGTGCCAGCAGTTCCGGACAGGGTATAAGGAACACTGAAGCTTTCTTT. Translated, it gives CASSSGQGIRNTEAFF.

This clonotype was observed at least ten times. The V gene is TRBV29-1, the J gene TRBJ2-7, with 14 positions matching TRBD2. The germline V gene has CDR1 SQVTM and CDR2 ANQGSEA. The CDR3 spans 14 residues. The trim removed 6 bases at V and 7 bases at J, leaving 8 bases unmatched. For the CDR3, the DNA is TGCAGCGTGAGACCGGGACTAGCGGGAGAAGAGCAGTACTTC. This gives the protein CSVRPGLAGEEQYF.

This clonotype was detected many times. The V call is TRBV7-2, the J call TRBJ2-5; TRBD1 or TRBD2 may be the D gene (5 bases each). The CDR3 is 15 amino acids. The V end lost 5 bases, the J end lost 7 bases, and 20 bases lay between the germline ends. CDR1 is SGHTA and CDR2 is FQGNSA in the germline V gene. The CDR3 reads CASSPAAGTVRTQYF. The CDR3 nucleotides read TGTGCCAGCAGCCCCGCCGCAGGGACGGTTAGGACCCAGTACTTC.

This clonotype was recorded many times. The rearrangement uses TRBV2 and TRBJ2-5; 9 bases agree with TRBD2. The CDR3 contains 15 residues. Per germline, CDR1 SNHLY and CDR2 FYNNEI. The V segment lost 8 bases and the J segment 4 bases; nucleotides outside the gene matches: 11. CDR3 in amino acids: CASCPSGMRGETQYF. In nucleotides, the CDR3 is TGTGCCAGCTGCCCTAGCGGGATGAGGGGAGAGACCCAGTACTTC.

This clonotype was recorded many times. This chain links TRBV15 with TRBJ2-7; a possible D gene is TRBD2 (6 bases). Trimming removed 6 bases from V and 6 bases from J, with 12 bases in between. CDR3 size: 12 residues. The germline V gene has CDR1 LNHNV and CDR2 YYDKDF (reference sequence). This CDR3 is CATSLGGGEQYF. The DNA for the CDR3 is TGTGCCACCAGTCTGGGAGGAGGCGAGCAGTACTTC.

The CDR3, as DNA: TGTGCCAGCAGCTTGGCCAATTCAGCGACAGCCAAAAACATTCAGTACTTC. Translation gives CASSLANSATAKNIQYF. The chain recombines TRBV5-6 with TRBJ2-4, with unresolved D. The length of the CDR3 is 17 residues. The germline V and J ends were trimmed by 0 bases and 0 bases, with 13 bases remaining between them. CDR1 and CDR2 (germline): SGHDT, YYEEEE.

At least ten counts were recorded for this clonotype. The chain carries TRBV21-1 and TRBJ2-7; the table's D call, TRBD1, was not checked against the DNA. TRBV21-1 is given as a pseudogene. There are 18 residues in the CDR3. CDR3 sequence (DNA): TGTGCCAGCAGCAAATCATCGAGGAAACAGGCAACCTCCTACGAGCAGTACTTC. Its protein is CASSKSSRKQATSYEQYF.

This clonotype was observed many times. The rearrangement joins TRBV7-9 to TRBJ2-2; 9 nucleotides agree with TRBD1. This CDR3 comprises 15 residues. Germline V lookup: CDR1 SEHNR, CDR2 FQNEAQ (reference sequence). V lost 4 bases and J lost 6; bases outside the gene matches: 6. The DNA for the CDR3 is TGTGCCAGCAGCTCACCGGGACAGGGATCCGGGGAGCTGTTTTTT. It encodes CASSSPGQGSGELFF.

The table lists this clonotype with many counts. This chain joins TRBV5-1 and TRBJ1-3; no reliable D call. This CDR3 has 14 residues. CDR1 is SGHRS and CDR2 is YFSETQ in the germline V gene. Trimming cost V 1 base and J 4 bases, with 9 bases left between them. DNA of the CDR3: TGCGCCAGCAGCTTGACCGGGGTCGGAAACACCATATATTTT. Protein: CASSLTGVGNTIYF. The whole variable domain, remainder taken from reference TRBV5-1 and TRBJ1-3, is KAGVTQTPRYLIKTRGQQVTLSCSPISGHRSVSWYQQTPGQGLQFLFEYFSETQRNKGNFPGRFSGRQFSNSRSEMNVSTLELGDSALYLCASSLTGVGNTIYFGEGSWLTVV.

This clonotype has ten or more counts. V is TRBV7-2 and J is TRBJ2-7, with 8 bases that match TRBD1. Germline-derived CDR1 and CDR2 are SGHTA and FQGNSA. This CDR3 contains 14 residues. The J segment lost 2 bases and the V segment lost 6 bases, leaving 6 bases of the junction unmatched. The CDR3 here is CASSRLGQAYEQYF. CDR3 coding DNA: TGTGCCAGCAGTCGGCTGGGACAGGCCTACGAGCAGTACTTC. Drawing the rest from reference TRBV7-2 and TRBJ2-7, the complete variable domain is GAGVSQSPSNKVTEKGKDVELRCDPISGHTALYWYRQSLGQGLEFLIYFQGNSAPDKSGLPSDRFSAERTGGSVSTLTIQRTQQEDSAVYLCASSRLGQAYEQYFGPGTRLTVT.

CDR3 bases: TGTGCCAGTAGTTCCCGGACAGGCCAAGAGACCCAGTACTTC. Encoded protein: CASSSRTGQETQYF. This rearrangement joins TRBV19 to TRBJ2-5; 7 nucleotides line up with TRBD1. Trimming took 5 bases from V and 1 from J; bases not matched to a gene: 4. The CDR3 sequence is 14 residues long. CDR1 and CDR2 from the germline V gene are LNHDA and SQIVND (reference sequence).

This clonotype was seen many times. The J gene is TRBJ2-7, the V gene TRBV7-2; 8 bases are a match to TRBD1. Germline CDR1 and CDR2: SGHTA and FQGNSA. The CDR3 length is 14 residues. V shed 5 bases and J 0 bases; nucleotides not matched to a gene: 3. CDR3 in amino acids: CASSDQGASYEQYF. The DNA of the CDR3 is TGTGCCAGCAGCGACCAGGGGGCCTCCTACGAGCAGTACTTC.

This clonotype has a count of ten or more. This chain joins TRBV12-3 or TRBV12-4 and TRBJ2-1; the D gene is possibly TRBD1 (5 bases). This CDR3 has 15 residues. Between the trimmed V and J ends, which lost 6 bases and 0 bases, there was a span of 12 bases. This CDR3 reads CASRKGSSSYNEQFF. As DNA, the CDR3 is TGTGCCAGCAGGAAGGGGTCGAGCTCCTACAATGAGCAGTTCTTC.

The table lists this clonotype with many counts. This chain connects TRBV28 to TRBJ2-3; 8 bases match TRBD2. Trimming took 3 bases from V and 0 from J; bases not matched to a gene: 2. The CDR3 contains 15 residues. Germline V gene sequence: CDR1 MDHEN, CDR2 SYDVKM. Here the CDR3 reads CASSFTSGSTDTQYF. Here the CDR3 DNA reads TGTGCCAGCAGTTTTACTAGCGGTAGCACAGATACGCAGTATTTT.

The rearrangement uses TRBV7-2 and TRBJ1-5; unclear D gene. This CDR3 contains 15 residues. V was pared by 7 bases and J by 0 bases, with 13 bases between. Germline loops: CDR1 SGHTA, CDR2 FQGNSA. DNA for the CDR3: TGTGCCAGCACCCAAACCGGCTCTAGCAATCAGCCCCAGCATTTT. Translated, it gives CASTQTGSSNQPQHF.

This clonotype was recorded many times. The CDR3 sequence is CASSQAVTSGNSYNEQFF. The CDR3 DNA is TGTGCCAGCAGCCAAGCGGTGACTAGCGGGAACTCCTACAATGAGCAGTTCTTC. This sequence joins TRBV7-3 and TRBJ2-1; 11 bases are shared with TRBD2. The CDR3 totals 18 residues. Germline lookup yields CDR1 SGHTA and CDR2 FQGTGA. Trimming at V came to 5 bases and at J to 0 bases, leaving 9 bases not matched to a gene.

This clonotype was found many times. This chain links TRBV7-9 with TRBJ2-5, with 9 bases that match TRBD2. V was pared by 7 bases and J by 1 base, with 10 bases of the junction left unmatched. CDR1 and CDR2 from the germline V gene are SEHNR and FQNEAQ (reference sequence). The CDR3 totals 16 residues. The chain's CDR3 is CASTLLAGVTQETQYF. CDR3 nucleotides: TGTGCCAGCACCCTCTTAGCGGGAGTAACCCAAGAGACCCAGTACTTC.

This clonotype was seen at least ten times. This rearrangement joins TRBV6-5 to TRBJ2-5; D remains ambiguous. This CDR3 has 14 amino acids. Between the trimmed V and J ends, which lost 6 bases and 2 bases, there was a span of 13 bases. Germline V lookup: CDR1 MNHEY, CDR2 SVGAGI. The DNA of the CDR3 is TGTGCCAGCAGCCCGACCCTAGGACAAGAGACCCAGTACTTC. This gives the protein CASSPTLGQETQYF.

At least ten counts were recorded for this clonotype. The chain links TRBV6-2 or TRBV6-3 to TRBJ2-1; 7 bases align to TRBD1. Germline-derived CDR1 and CDR2 are MNHEY and SVGEGT. This CDR3 region has 12 residues. Germline trimming cut 5 bases from V and 7 bases from J; bases unmatched to any gene: 2. The chain's CDR3 is CASSQGVNEQFF. The DNA for the CDR3 is TGTGCCAGCAGTCAGGGGGTTAATGAGCAGTTCTTC.